This passage covers 8 T cell receptor beta chains from one sample sequenced in a study of human T cells and chemical hapten exposure. Time point noted: patch test 1, 2 weeks after DPC sensitization. Treatment defined: therapeutic diphenylcyclopropenone sensitization with weekly scalp DPC. TCRdb itself ran the RACE reads through MiXCR, one entry per CDR3 protein. The repertoire holds more than 150,000 distinct CDR3 sequences, roughly 15% seen once, with 1.5% to 2% in the top ten. This sample comprised whole blood, obtained in connection with sensitization to the hapten diphenylcyclopropenone (DPC). The receptors shown here come from a woman under 40 with alopecia areata. Some clones in this sample may be carry-over from other donors' samples.

The chain links TRBV29-1 to TRBJ2-3, with D perhaps given as TRBD1 or TRBD2 (5 bases each). This CDR3 has 12 amino acids. Trimming stripped 7 bases from V and 2 bases from J, with 10 bases between. Germline V gives CDR1 SQVTM, CDR2 ANQGSEA. CDR3 protein: CSGGTITDTQYF. The CDR3 nucleotides are TGCAGCGGAGGGACGATCACAGATACGCAGTATTTT.

This clonotype came up a few times. The chain links TRBV15 to TRBJ1-5; TRBD1 is a possible D gene (5 bases). V was pared by 8 bases and J by 1 base, with 9 bases between. Germline CDR1 reads LNHNV; CDR2 reads YYDKDF (reference sequence). The CDR3 runs 13 residues. The CDR3 DNA reads TGTGCCACCGGAGGGGTAAGCAATCAGCCCCAGCATTTT. The encoded protein is CATGGVSNQPQHF.

The sample holds a few counts of this clonotype. The rearrangement links TRBV29-1 to TRBJ2-2; D is undetermined. The CDR3 totals 13 residues. V lost 4 bases, J lost 4 bases, and 10 bases lay in between. Per germline, CDR1 SQVTM and CDR2 ANQGSEA. The CDR3 coding sequence is TGCAGCGTTGGAGTCAGTTTCACCGGGGAGCTGTTTTTT. The encoded protein is CSVGVSFTGELFF.

Notes on this clonotype: A junction boundary mismatches the germline segment, possibly from a read error. This chain joins TRBV6-5 and TRBJ2-2; 10 bases map to TRBD2. CDR1 and CDR2 (germline): MNHEY, SVGAGI. The CDR3 covers 16 residues. CDR3 DNA sequence: TGTGCCAGCAGTTCTCCGGGACTAGCGAAGACCGGGGAGCTGTTTTTT. Translating it yields CASSSPGLAKTGELFF.

The chain carries TRBV7-2 and TRBJ2-1; D gene unclear. The CDR3 length is 13 residues. Per the germline V gene, CDR1 is SGHTA and CDR2 is FQGNSA. Trimming took off 3 bases at V and 2 bases at J, with 5 bases between the two ends. In nucleotides, the CDR3 is TGTGCCAGCAGCTTCGCAACCTACAATGAGCAGTTCTTC. It yields the protein CASSFATYNEQFF.

This clonotype appeared a few times. The chain uses TRBV12-3 or TRBV12-4 and TRBJ2-7, with 12 bases lining up with TRBD2. V gave up 5 bases and J gave up 3 bases; unmatched junction bases: 2. CDR3 length: 14 amino acids. CDR3 nucleotides: TGTGCCAGCAGTGCGACTAGCGGGGGCTACGAGCAGTACTTC. It yields the protein CASSATSGGYEQYF.

In this sample, this clonotype turned up a few times. The chain links TRBV5-4 to TRBJ2-1; D gene ambiguous. The CDR3 is made up of 14 amino acids. Germline CDR1 SGHNT, CDR2 YYREEE (reference sequence). The germline V and J ends were trimmed by 0 bases and 2 bases, with 6 bases remaining between them. In DNA form, the CDR3 reads TGTGCCAGCAGCTTGGCGGATACCTACAATGAGCAGTTCTTC. It is translated as CASSLADTYNEQFF.

This clonotype was seen a few times. This chain uses TRBV28 with TRBJ2-7; possible D gene TRBD1, 6 bases. This CDR3 has 15 residues. Trimming shortened V by 6 bases and J by 1 base, and 16 bases separated the two germline ends. CDR1 is MDHEN and CDR2 is SYDVKM in the germline V gene. CDR3 protein: CASSSRGGLSYEQYF. The CDR3 nucleotides read TGTGCCAGCAGCAGTAGAGGGGGTTTATCCTACGAGCAGTACTTC. The full variable domain, rest sourced from reference TRBV28 and TRBJ2-7, is DVKVTQSSRYLVKRTGEKVFLECVQDMDHENMFWYRQDPGLGLRLIYFSYDVKMKEKGDIPEGYSVSREKKERFSLILESASTNQTSMYLCASSSRGGLSYEQYFGPGTRLTVT.